This is a list of T cell receptor beta chains from one sample in a study of control samples from healthy donors and cancer patients. The method was immunoSEQ multiplex PCR; TCRdb's version includes in-frame clones alone and lacks a portion of them. This table has just under 65,000 clones, 75% to 85% appearing once. Source material: blood. All receptors derive from a middle-aged man in good health. The CDR3 runs from the conserved cysteine through the conserved F or W. A D gene is named only where the DNA matches it firmly. Clone size is shown for a subset of rows, as once, few, many or a class of expanded clone.

TRBV29-1,NA,TRBJ2-1,NA,CSVVRSGGSFF,TGCAGCGTTGTGAGAAGTGGCGGAAGTTTCTTC
TRBV18,NA,TRBJ1-5,few,CASSPYSGEGGNQPQHF,TGTGCCAGCTCACCATACTCAGGGGAAGGGGGGAATCAGCCCCAGCATTTT
TRBV11-3,NA,TRBJ1-6,NA,CASSAPTLIANSPLHF,TGTGCCAGCAGCGCCCCGACGTTAATAGCGAATTCACCCCTCCACTTT
TRBV18,NA,TRBJ2-5,NA,CASSPPVGQGQETQYF,TGTGCCAGCTCACCACCGGTGGGCCAGGGCCAAGAGACCCAGTACTTC
TRBV30,NA,TRBJ1-2,once,CAWLPPGSVYTF,TGTGCCTGGCTCCCCCCCGGGTCCGTCTACACCTTC
TRBV11-3,NA,TRBJ1-1,few,CASSHRQGNTEAFF,TGTGCCAGCAGCCATAGACAAGGGAACACTGAAGCTTTCTTT
TRBV30,TRBD1,TRBJ1-2,few,CAWRRGQEANYGYTF,TGTGCCTGGAGGAGGGGACAGGAAGCTAACTATGGCTACACCTTC
TRBV3-1/TRBV3-2,TRBD2,TRBJ2-5,NA,CASSLFGLAGSLTQETQYF,TGTGCCAGCAGCCTATTTGGACTAGCGGGGTCGTTAACCCAAGAGACCCAGTACTTC
TRBV13,NA,TRBJ2-3,NA,CASSLPFSGSGQYF,TGTGCCAGCAGCTTGCCCTTCTCGGGGAGTGGGCAGTATTTT
TRBV29-1,NA,TRBJ2-7,NA,CSGITGAYEQYF,TGCAGCGGCATAACGGGGGCCTACGAGCAGTACTTC
TRBV7-8,NA,TRBJ2-7,NA,CASSLVQLRTYF,TGTGCCAGCAGCTTAGTCCAGCTTAGAACGTACTTC
TRBV7-2,NA,TRBJ1-1,NA,CASSLYGGVNTEAFF,TGTGCCAGCAGCTTATATGGGGGAGTTAATACTGAAGCTTTCTTT
TRBV29-1,TRBD1,TRBJ2-5,NA,CSVDRGHETQYF,TGCAGCGTGGACAGGGGGCATGAGACCCAGTACTTC
TRBV7-2,NA,TRBJ1-4,once,CASSLAGTGEKLFF,TGTGCCAGCAGCTTAGCAGGGACTGGCGAAAAACTGTTTTTT
TRBV7-6,TRBD2,TRBJ2-3,NA,CASSPTSGDDTQYF,TGTGCCAGCAGCCCGACTAGCGGGGATGATACGCAGTATTTT
TRBV4-3,NA,TRBJ1-6,few,CASSQDQGLSPLHF,TGCGCCAGCAGCCAAGACCAGGGGCTCTCACCCCTCCACTTT
TRBV30,TRBD1,TRBJ2-1,NA,CAWWGQGGYEQFF,TGTGCCTGGTGGGGACAGGGGGGGTACGAGCAGTTCTTC
TRBV27,TRBD1,TRBJ1-4,NA,CASSLSLGSSGTGKLFF,TGTGCCAGCAGTTTATCATTGGGGTCATCCGGGACAGGAAAACTGTTTTTT
TRBV14,TRBD1,TRBJ1-1,NA,CASSGTVDTEAFF,TGTGCCAGCAGCGGGACAGTCGACACTGAAGCTTTCTTT
TRBV7-7,NA,TRBJ2-5,NA,CASSHRYGLKETQYF,TGTGCTAGCAGCCACCGTTATGGGTTGAAAGAGACCCAGTACTTC
TRBV12-3/TRBV12-4,TRBD1,TRBJ2-7,NA,CASRDRGFYEQYF,TGTGCCAGCAGGGACAGGGGGTTCTACGAGCAGTACTTC
TRBV5-1,NA,TRBJ1-1,NA,CASSLGTGKGFF,TGCGCCAGCAGCTTAGGGACGGGGAAGGGTTTCTTT
TRBV4-3,NA,TRBJ2-2,NA,CASSQVKGTGELFF,TGCGCCAGCAGCCAAGTGAAGGGCACCGGGGAGCTGTTTTTT
TRBV6-4,TRBD1,TRBJ1-6,NA,CASSEKDRGNSPLHF,TGTGCCAGCAGTGAAAAGGACAGGGGCAATTCACCCCTCCACTTT
TRBV5-6,TRBD1,TRBJ1-2,NA,CASSPGTGYYGYTF,TGTGCCAGCAGCCCCGGGACAGGGTACTATGGCTACACCTTC
TRBV29-1,TRBD1,TRBJ2-7,NA,CSVEKGASTDEQYF,TGCAGCGTTGAGAAGGGGGCTAGTACCGACGAGCAGTACTTC
TRBV2,NA,TRBJ1-1,NA,CASSGFREGMNTEAFF,TGTGCCAGCAGTGGATTCCGGGAAGGGATGAACACTGAAGCTTTCTTT
TRBV2,NA,TRBJ1-1,NA,CASLRIMNTEAFF,TGTGCCAGCCTCCGGATCATGAACACTGAAGCTTTCTTT
TRBV20-1,NA,TRBJ1-2,NA,CSARSTNGYTF,TGCAGTGCTAGAAGTACCAATGGCTACACCTTC
TRBV10-3,TRBD2,TRBJ2-7,NA,CAISESREVQYF,TGTGCCATCAGTGAGTCCCGGGAGGTGCAGTACTTC
TRBV5-1,TRBD1,TRBJ2-3,NA,CASSATGWADTQYF,TGCGCCAGCAGCGCGACAGGGTGGGCAGATACGCAGTATTTT
TRBV2,NA,TRBJ1-4,NA,CASTPTEKLFF,TGTGCCAGCACCCCGACTGAAAAACTGTTTTTT
TRBV30,TRBD2,TRBJ2-5,NA,CALTRLAGGETQYF,TGTGCCTTGACCCGACTAGCGGGGGGGGAGACCCAGTACTTC
TRBV27,NA,TRBJ2-1,NA,CASSLRRGLNEQFF,TGTGCCAGCAGTTTACGGCGGGGACTCAACGAGCAGTTCTTC
TRBV10-3,NA,TRBJ2-3,NA,CAISDSTGTDTQYF,TGTGCCATCAGTGACAGTACCGGGACAGATACGCAGTATTTT
TRBV3-1/TRBV3-2,NA,TRBJ1-1,NA,CASSQDIGGGTEAFF,TGTGCCAGCAGCCAAGATATTGGGGGCGGCACTGAAGCTTTCTTT
TRBV29-1,TRBD2,TRBJ2-5,NA,CSVDPPGGETQYF,TGCAGCGTTGATCCGCCGGGGGGGGAGACCCAGTACTTC